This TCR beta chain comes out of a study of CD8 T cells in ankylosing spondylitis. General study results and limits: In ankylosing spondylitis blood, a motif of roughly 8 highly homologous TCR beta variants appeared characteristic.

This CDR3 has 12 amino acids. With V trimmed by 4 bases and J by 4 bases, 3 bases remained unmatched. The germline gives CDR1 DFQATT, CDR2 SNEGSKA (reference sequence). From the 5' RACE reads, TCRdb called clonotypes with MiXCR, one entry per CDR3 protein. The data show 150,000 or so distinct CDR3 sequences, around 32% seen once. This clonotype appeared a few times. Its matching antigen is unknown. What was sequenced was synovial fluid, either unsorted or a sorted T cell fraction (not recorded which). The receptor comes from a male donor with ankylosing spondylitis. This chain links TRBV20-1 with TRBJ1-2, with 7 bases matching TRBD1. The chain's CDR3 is CSATAGGYGYTF. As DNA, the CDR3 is TGCAGTGCTACCGCAGGGGGCTATGGCTACACCTTC.